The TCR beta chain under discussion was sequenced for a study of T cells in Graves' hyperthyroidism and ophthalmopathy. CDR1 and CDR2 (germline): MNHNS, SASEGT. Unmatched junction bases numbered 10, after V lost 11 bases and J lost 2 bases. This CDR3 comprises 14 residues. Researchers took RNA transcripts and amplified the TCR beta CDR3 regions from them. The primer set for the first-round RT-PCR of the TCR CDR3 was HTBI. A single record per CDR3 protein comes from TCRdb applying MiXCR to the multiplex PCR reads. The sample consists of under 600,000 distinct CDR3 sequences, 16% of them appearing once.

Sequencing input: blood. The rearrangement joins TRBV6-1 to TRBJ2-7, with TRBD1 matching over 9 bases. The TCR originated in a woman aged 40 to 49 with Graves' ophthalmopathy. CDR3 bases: TGTGCCGTCGCGCCGGGACAGGGTGCCTACGAGCAGTACTTC. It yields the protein CAVAPGQGAYEQYF.